The T cell receptor (beta chain) under discussion was sequenced for a study of cytomegalovirus exposure and HLA in healthy donors. The V end was cut by 1 base, the J end by 6 bases, with 7 bases between. This CDR3 has 12 amino acids. In germline, CDR1 is SEHNR, CDR2 FQNEAQ (reference sequence). PCR used 60 Vbeta primers and 13 Jbeta primers. Clones were sequenced by immunoSEQ multiplex PCR, and TCRdb holds only the in-frame ones, with some missing. The repertoire includes about 160,000 clones, about 75% of them detected once, and around 3% sits in the top ten. Sequencing was carried out using PBMCs. J is TRBJ2-7 and V is TRBV7-9; D is uncertain. The source of this sequence is a woman in her fifties or sixties in good health and CMV-seropositive. The CDR3 DNA is TGTGCCAGCAGCTTAGATTGGAGCGAGCAGTACTTC. Amino acid sequence: CASSLDWSEQYF.